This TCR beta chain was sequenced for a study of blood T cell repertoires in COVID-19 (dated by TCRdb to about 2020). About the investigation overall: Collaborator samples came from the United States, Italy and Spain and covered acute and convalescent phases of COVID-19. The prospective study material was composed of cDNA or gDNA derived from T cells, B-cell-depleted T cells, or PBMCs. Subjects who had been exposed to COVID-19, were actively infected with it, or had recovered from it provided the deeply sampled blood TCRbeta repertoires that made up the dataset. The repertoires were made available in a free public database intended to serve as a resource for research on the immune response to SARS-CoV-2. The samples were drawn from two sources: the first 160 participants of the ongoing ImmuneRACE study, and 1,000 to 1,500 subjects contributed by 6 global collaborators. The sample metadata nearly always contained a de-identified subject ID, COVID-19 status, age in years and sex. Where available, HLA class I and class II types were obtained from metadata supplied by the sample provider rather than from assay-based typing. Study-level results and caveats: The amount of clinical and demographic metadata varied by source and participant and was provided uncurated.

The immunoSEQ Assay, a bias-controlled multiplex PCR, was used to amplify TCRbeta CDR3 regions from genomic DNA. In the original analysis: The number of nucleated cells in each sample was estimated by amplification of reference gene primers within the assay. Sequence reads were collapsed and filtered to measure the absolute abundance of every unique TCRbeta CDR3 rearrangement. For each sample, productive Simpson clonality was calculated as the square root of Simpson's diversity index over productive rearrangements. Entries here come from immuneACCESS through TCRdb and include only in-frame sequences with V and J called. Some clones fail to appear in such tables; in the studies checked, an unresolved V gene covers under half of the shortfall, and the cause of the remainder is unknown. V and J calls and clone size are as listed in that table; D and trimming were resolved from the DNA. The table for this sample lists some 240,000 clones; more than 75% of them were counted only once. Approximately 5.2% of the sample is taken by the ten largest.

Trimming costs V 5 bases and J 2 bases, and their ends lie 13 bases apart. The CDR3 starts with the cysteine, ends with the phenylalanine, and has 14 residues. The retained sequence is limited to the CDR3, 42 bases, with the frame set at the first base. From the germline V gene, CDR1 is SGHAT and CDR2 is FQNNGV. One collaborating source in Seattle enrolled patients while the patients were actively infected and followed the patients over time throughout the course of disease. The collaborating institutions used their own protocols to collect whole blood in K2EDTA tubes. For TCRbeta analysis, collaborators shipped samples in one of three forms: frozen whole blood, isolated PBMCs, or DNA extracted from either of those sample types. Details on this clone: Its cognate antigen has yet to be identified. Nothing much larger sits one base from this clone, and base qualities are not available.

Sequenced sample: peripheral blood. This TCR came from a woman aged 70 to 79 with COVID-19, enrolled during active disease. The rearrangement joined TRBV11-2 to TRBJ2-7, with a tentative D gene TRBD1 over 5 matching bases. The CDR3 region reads CASSQQQGPYEQYF. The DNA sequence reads TGTGCCAGCAGCCAGCAGCAGGGCCCCTACGAGCAGTACTTC.